This TCR beta chain derives from a study of blood T cell repertoires in COVID-19. In the study overall: The origin of the acute and convalescent COVID-19 samples was the United States, Italy and Spain. The analysed material was cDNA or gDNA that came from T cells, B-cell-depleted T cells, or PBMCs.

This clone was seen more than once but under ten times. Original handling: Amplification of reference gene primers provided the estimated nucleated cell counts. Repertoires were generated with immunoSEQ multiplex PCR, while TCRdb's copy carries only in-frame clones and drops some. V, J and clone size are taken as reported in that table, and D and trimming were inferred from the DNA itself. Of about 140,000 clones in the sample, around 84% are singletons; the top ten hold roughly 8.7%. The germline V gene has CDR1 SGHTA and CDR2 FQGNSA. The CDR3 runs to 16 residues. Trimming took 1 base from V and 0 from J, leaving 11 bases between them. The Seattle site enrolled patients during active infection and followed them longitudinally.

The sample taken for sequencing was peripheral blood. The sequence was collected from a man younger than 45 with COVID-19, enrolled during active disease. The V call is TRBV7-2, the J call TRBJ2-3; D might be TRBD2 (6 bases). CDR3 sequence reads: CASSLGHAGSTDTQYF. The CDR3 region has the DNA TGTGCCAGCAGCTTAGGACATGCGGGGAGCACAGATACGCAGTATTTT.